This T cell receptor beta chain came from a study of metastatic and nonmetastatic thyroid tumors. Study at large: Across peripheral blood and tumor or nodule tissue samples taken from malignant and benign thyroid patients, the repertoires were compared with one another.

V lost 7 bases to trimming and J lost 7 bases, with 16 bases between them. Germline-derived CDR1 and CDR2 are MNHNS and SASEGT. CDR3 length equals 13 residues. Ahead of thyroid surgery, no patient had received treatment of any kind. Source study methods: In papillary thyroid cancer, a distant-metastasis classifier was built using CDR3 differences across clinicopathological groups. TCRdb recomputed clones from the PCR reads via MiXCR. TCRdb's processing, not the authors', yielded these V and J calls. The sample records approximately 20,000 clones, about a fifth being singletons. The chain links TRBV6-1 to TRBJ2-5; D ambiguous. Sequenced: tumor tissue. The source is a female donor with papillary thyroid cancer or a benign thyroid nodule (not recorded which). Some clones in this sample may be carry-over from other donors' samples. The CDR3 region is CASKTSHFGTQYF. Here the CDR3 DNA reads TGTGCCAGCAAAACGTCGCACTTTGGGACCCAGTACTTC.